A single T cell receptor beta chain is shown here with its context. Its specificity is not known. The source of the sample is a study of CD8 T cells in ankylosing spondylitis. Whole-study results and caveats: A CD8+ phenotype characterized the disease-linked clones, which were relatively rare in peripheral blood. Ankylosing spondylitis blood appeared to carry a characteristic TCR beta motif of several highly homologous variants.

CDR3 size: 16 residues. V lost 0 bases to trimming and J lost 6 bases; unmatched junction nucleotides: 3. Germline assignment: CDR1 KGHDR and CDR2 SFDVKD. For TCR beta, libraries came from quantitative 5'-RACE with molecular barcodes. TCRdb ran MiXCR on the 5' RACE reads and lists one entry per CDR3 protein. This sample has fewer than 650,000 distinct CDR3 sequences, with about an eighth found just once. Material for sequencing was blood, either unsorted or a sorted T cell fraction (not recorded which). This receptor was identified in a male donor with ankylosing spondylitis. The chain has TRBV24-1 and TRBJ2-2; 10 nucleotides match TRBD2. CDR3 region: CATSDLPSGSPGELFF. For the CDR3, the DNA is TGTGCCACCAGTGATTTGCCTAGCGGGAGCCCCGGGGAGCTGTTTTTT.